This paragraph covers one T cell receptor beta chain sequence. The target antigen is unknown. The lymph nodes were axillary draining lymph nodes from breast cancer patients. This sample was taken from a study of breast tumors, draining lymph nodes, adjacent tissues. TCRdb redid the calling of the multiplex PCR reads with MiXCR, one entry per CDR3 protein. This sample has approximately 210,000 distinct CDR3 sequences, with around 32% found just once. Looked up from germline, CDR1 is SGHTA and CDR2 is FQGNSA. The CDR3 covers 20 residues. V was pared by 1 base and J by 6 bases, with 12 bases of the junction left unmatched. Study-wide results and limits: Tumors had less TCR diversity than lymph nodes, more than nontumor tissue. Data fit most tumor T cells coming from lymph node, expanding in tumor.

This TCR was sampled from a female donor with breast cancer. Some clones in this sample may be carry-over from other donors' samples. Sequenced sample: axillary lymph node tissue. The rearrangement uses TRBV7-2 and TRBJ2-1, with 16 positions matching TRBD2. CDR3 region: CASSLDDPSGTSGRVNEQFF. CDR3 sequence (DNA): TGTGCCAGCAGCTTAGACGACCCTAGCGGGACTAGCGGGAGGGTCAATGAGCAGTTCTTC.